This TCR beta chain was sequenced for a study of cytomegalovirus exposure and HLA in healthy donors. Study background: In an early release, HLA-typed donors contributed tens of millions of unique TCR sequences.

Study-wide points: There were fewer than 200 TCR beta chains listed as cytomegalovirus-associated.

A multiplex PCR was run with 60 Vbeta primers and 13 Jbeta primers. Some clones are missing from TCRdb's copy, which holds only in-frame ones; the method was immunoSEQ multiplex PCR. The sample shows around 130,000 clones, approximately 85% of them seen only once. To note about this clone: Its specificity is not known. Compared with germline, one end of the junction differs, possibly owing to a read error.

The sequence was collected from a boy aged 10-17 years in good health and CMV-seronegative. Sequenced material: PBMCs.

CDR3 coding DNA: TGTGCCAGCAGGGAAGGGACAGGGATTGATTCACCCCTCCACTTT. It encodes CASREGTGIDSPLHF. The chain couples TRBV6-1 to TRBJ1-6; 9 bases are shared with TRBD1. Germline values: CDR1 MNHNS, CDR2 SASEGT. The CDR3 loop spans 15 amino acids.